A selection of T cell receptor beta chains follows, all from one sample in a study of T cell responses to AZD1222 COVID-19 vaccine. The assay was immunoSEQ multiplex PCR, and TCRdb's table has in-frame clones only and misses some. The sample holds more than 250,000 clones, 85% to 95% seen once. Here the sequenced sample was peripheral blood, taken on day 0 of AZD1222 vaccination. These receptors were obtained from an adult in good health. The CDR3 runs from the conserved cysteine through the conserved F or W. The D gene is left open where the match is weak. Size values are once, few and many counts, or a class for expanded clones, and some rows have none.

clone size	V gene	J gene	D gene	CDR3 protein	CDR3 DNA
-	TRBV7-2	TRBJ1-5	-	CASNPGGGNQPQHF	TGTGCCAGCAACCCCGGGGGTGGGAATCAGCCCCAGCATTTT
-	TRBV11-2	TRBJ1-3	-	CASSSLPRTDTIYF	TGTGCCAGCAGCTCCCTCCCCCGGACAGACACCATATATTTT
-	TRBV5-1	TRBJ1-4	-	CASSLERGREKLFF	TGCGCCAGCAGCTTGGAAAGGGGGAGGGAAAAACTGTTTTTT
-	TRBV6-2/TRBV6-3	TRBJ2-7	-	CASSYAPSPYEQYF	TGTGCCAGCAGTTACGCACCGTCGCCCTACGAGCAGTACTTC
-	TRBV19	TRBJ1-1	-	CASSPRGDTEAFF	TGTGCCAGTAGCCCCAGGGGTGACACTGAAGCTTTCTTT
-	TRBV5-1	TRBJ2-1	TRBD1	CASSSRTTGGNEQFF	TGCGCCAGCAGCTCTAGGACGACAGGGGGCAATGAGCAGTTCTTC
-	TRBV6-5	TRBJ1-3	-	CASSAAPGNTIYF	TGTGCCAGCAGCGCCGCCCCAGGAAACACCATATATTTT
-	TRBV15	TRBJ2-7	TRBD1	CATSRGAGQGDYEQYF	TGTGCCACCAGCAGAGGAGCCGGTCAGGGGGATTACGAGCAGTACTTC
-	TRBV30	TRBJ2-5	TRBD2	CACLLPGLAGETQYF	TGTGCCTGCCTGCTACCGGGACTAGCGGGAGAGACCCAGTACTTC
-	TRBV9	TRBJ2-7	TRBD2	CASSVPLPGTSVLRQVYEQYF	TGTGCCAGCAGCGTCCCATTACCCGGGACTAGCGTCTTACGACAGGTTTACGAGCAGTACTTC
-	TRBV6-5	TRBJ2-2	-	CASRIARTYTGELFF	TGTGCCAGCAGAATAGCCAGGACGTACACCGGGGAGCTGTTTTTT
-	TRBV12-3/TRBV12-4	TRBJ2-1	-	CASTGRYNEQFF	TGTGCCAGCACCGGCCGGTACAATGAGCAGTTCTTC
-	TRBV19	TRBJ2-3	-	CASSIGGMSTDTQYF	TGTGCCAGTAGTATCGGCGGGATGAGCACAGATACGCAGTATTTT
-	TRBV6-6	TRBJ2-2	-	CASLSRDTNTGELFF	TGTGCCAGTCTCTCCCGGGACACGAACACCGGGGAGCTGTTTTTT
-	TRBV6-1	TRBJ2-3	-	CASRDTSTDTQYF	TGTGCCAGCCGGGACACATCCACAGATACGCAGTATTTT
-	TRBV7-2	TRBJ1-1	-	CASSFRGREDTEAFF	TGTGCCAGCAGCTTTAGGGGCAGGGAAGACACTGAAGCTTTCTTT
-	TRBV18	TRBJ2-6	-	CASSPEFGGANVLTF	TGTGCCAGCTCACCGGAATTCGGGGGGGCCAACGTCCTGACTTTC
-	TRBV30	TRBJ1-3	TRBD1	CAWRGDRGLSTIYF	TGTGCCTGGAGGGGGGACAGGGGGCTATCCACCATATATTTT
-	TRBV2	TRBJ2-7	-	CASSELDRLGEQYF	TGTGCCAGCAGTGAACTGGACCGACTGGGCGAGCAGTACTTC
-	TRBV3-1/TRBV3-2	TRBJ2-1	-	CASSQTTRNEQFF	TGTGCCAGCAGCCAAACTACTAGGAATGAGCAGTTCTTC
-	TRBV2	TRBJ2-3	-	CASSGGRTDTQYF	TGTGCCAGCTCCGGGGGACGCACAGATACGCAGTATTTT
-	TRBV19	TRBJ1-1	-	CASSISGQRNTEAFF	TGTGCCAGTAGTATTTCCGGACAGCGGAACACTGAAGCTTTCTTT
-	TRBV30	TRBJ1-6	-	CAWGEANNSPLHF	TGTGCATGGGGGGAGGCTAATAATTCACCCCTCCACTTT
-	TRBV2	TRBJ1-5	TRBD1	CASSALTGRNQPQHF	TGTGCCAGCAGCGCCCTGACAGGGAGGAATCAGCCCCAGCATTTT
-	TRBV27	TRBJ1-1	TRBD1	CASSYTGGGRITEAFF	TGTGCCAGCAGTTATACAGGGGGCGGACGGATCACTGAAGCTTTCTTT
-	TRBV4-2	TRBJ2-6	-	CASSLLQGPGANVLTF	TGTGCCAGCAGCCTCCTTCAGGGACCTGGGGCCAACGTCCTGACTTTC
-	TRBV28	TRBJ1-2	TRBD1	CASTRRDRGYGYTF	TGTGCCAGCACTCGCCGGGACAGGGGCTATGGCTACACCTTC
-	TRBV27	TRBJ2-7	TRBD2	CASSSGVEQYF	TGTGCCAGCAGTAGCGGGGTCGAGCAGTACTTC
-	TRBV2	TRBJ2-1	-	CASILGGANNEQFF	TGTGCCAGCATCTTGGGCGGGGCGAACAATGAGCAGTTCTTC
-	TRBV28	TRBJ2-6	TRBD1	CARSWSRGLPLSGANVLTF	TGTGCCAGATCTTGGAGCAGGGGGTTACCTCTCTCTGGGGCCAACGTCCTGACTTTC
-	TRBV2	TRBJ2-1	-	CASSGEQVEEQFF	TGTGCCAGCAGTGGGGAACAGGTCGAAGAGCAGTTCTTC
-	TRBV9	TRBJ2-7	-	CASSRDDYEQYF	TGTGCCAGCAGCCGAGACGACTACGAGCAGTACTTC
-	TRBV5-1	TRBJ2-1	-	CASSLGSGLNEQFF	TGCGCCAGCAGCTTGGGTAGTGGCTTAAATGAGCAGTTCTTC
-	TRBV6-5	TRBJ2-1	-	CASSTETREQFF	TGTGCCAGCAGTACCGAGACACGAGAGCAGTTCTTC
-	TRBV14	TRBJ2-1	TRBD1	CASSLERTGGYNEQFF	TGTGCCAGCAGCCTTGAACGGACAGGGGGTTACAATGAGCAGTTCTTC
-	TRBV25-1	TRBJ1-4	-	CASCRAGEEEKLFF	TGTGCCAGCTGCCGCGCAGGGGAGGAGGAAAAACTGTTTTTT
once	TRBV3-1/TRBV3-2	TRBJ1-1	-	CASSRSLNTEAFF	TGTGCCAGCAGCCGTTCATTGAACACTGAAGCTTTCTTT
once	TRBV2	TRBJ2-1	TRBD2	CASSRDLAGENEQFF	TGTGCCAGCAGCCGGGACTTAGCGGGGGAGAATGAGCAGTTCTTC
-	TRBV5-1	TRBJ2-2	-	CASSLDSYTGELFF	TGCGCCAGCAGCTTGGACAGTTACACCGGGGAGCTGTTTTTT
-	TRBV5-4	TRBJ2-7	TRBD1	CASSYGTGDSYEQYF	TGTGCCAGCAGCTATGGGACAGGGGACTCCTACGAGCAGTACTTC
-	TRBV6-5	TRBJ1-6	-	CASSYSGGDNSPLHF	TGTGCCAGCAGTTACTCTGGGGGTGATAATTCACCCCTCCACTTT
-	TRBV5-1	TRBJ2-2	-	CASGGQGVATGELFF	TGCGCCAGCGGGGGGCAGGGAGTCGCCACCGGGGAGCTGTTTTTT
-	TRBV2	TRBJ1-2	-	CASSEDWRAVGYTF	TGTGCCAGCAGTGAAGATTGGAGGGCGGTCGGCTACACCTTC
-	TRBV4-2	TRBJ2-2	TRBD1	CASSQGTDTGELFF	TGTGCCAGCAGCCAGGGGACAGACACCGGGGAGCTGTTTTTT
-	TRBV2	TRBJ1-4	TRBD1	CASTSQGEISNEKLFF	TGTGCCAGCACCAGCCAGGGGGAGATCTCTAATGAAAAACTGTTTTTT
-	TRBV3-1/TRBV3-2	TRBJ2-1	-	CASTAAAGHEQFF	TGTGCCAGCACCGCCGCCGCAGGCCATGAGCAGTTCTTC
-	TRBV11-2	TRBJ2-1	-	CASSPRGSYNEQFF	TGTGCCAGCAGCCCCCGGGGCAGCTACAATGAGCAGTTCTTC
-	TRBV5-6	TRBJ1-2	TRBD1	CASKTGGLGYTF	TGTGCCAGCAAGACAGGGGGTCTTGGCTACACCTTC
-	TRBV5-1	TRBJ2-7	-	CASSATGFEAYEQYF	TGCGCCAGCAGCGCGACCGGGTTTGAGGCCTACGAGCAGTACTTC
-	TRBV9	TRBJ2-7	-	CASSVLDTSSYEQYF	TGTGCCAGCAGCGTTTTGGACACTTCCTCCTACGAGCAGTACTTC
once	TRBV27	TRBJ2-7	-	CASSLSAGATPYEQYF	TGTGCCAGCAGTTTATCGGCGGGGGCAACCCCCTACGAGCAGTACTTC
-	TRBV11-2	TRBJ2-5	-	CASSISTGVQETQYF	TGTGCCAGCAGCATCTCCACAGGAGTACAAGAGACCCAGTACTTC
-	TRBV18	TRBJ1-5	-	CASSPRSGGDYQPQHF	TGTGCCAGCTCACCACGCTCCGGGGGCGATTATCAGCCCCAGCATTTT